This T cell receptor beta chain was profiled in a study of T cells in Graves' hyperthyroidism and ophthalmopathy. This clonotype was counted at least ten times. The antigen remains undetermined. The authors deemed Graves' hyperthyroidism stable absent ophthalmopathy progression within 18 months. Diagnoses were made from clinical symptoms, serum measures (thyroxine and TRAb), thyroid ultrasound and orbital computed tomography. Study findings and constraints: A 13 V-J signature model discriminated ophthalmopathy versus stable hyperthyroidism.

Amplified TCR beta CDR3 regions derived from RNA transcripts. The study used the HTBI primer set for a first-round RT-PCR of the TCR CDR3. TCRdb used MiXCR to reprocess the multiplex PCR reads, holding one entry per CDR3 protein. The table lists 500,000 to 700,000 distinct CDR3 sequences, 16% of them singletons. Trimming cost V 5 bases and J 6 bases, with 13 bases left between them. This CDR3 is built from 13 residues. Per the germline V gene, CDR1 is KGHDR and CDR2 is SFDVKD. The genes are TRBV24-1 and TRBJ2-7; D is perhaps TRBD2 (6 bases). The origin of this receptor is a woman in her late teens or twenties with Graves' hyperthyroidism. Material: blood. Here the CDR3 DNA reads TGTGCCACCAGTGGGAAGGGACTCGCCGAGCAGTACTTC. Protein sequence: CATSGKGLAEQYF.